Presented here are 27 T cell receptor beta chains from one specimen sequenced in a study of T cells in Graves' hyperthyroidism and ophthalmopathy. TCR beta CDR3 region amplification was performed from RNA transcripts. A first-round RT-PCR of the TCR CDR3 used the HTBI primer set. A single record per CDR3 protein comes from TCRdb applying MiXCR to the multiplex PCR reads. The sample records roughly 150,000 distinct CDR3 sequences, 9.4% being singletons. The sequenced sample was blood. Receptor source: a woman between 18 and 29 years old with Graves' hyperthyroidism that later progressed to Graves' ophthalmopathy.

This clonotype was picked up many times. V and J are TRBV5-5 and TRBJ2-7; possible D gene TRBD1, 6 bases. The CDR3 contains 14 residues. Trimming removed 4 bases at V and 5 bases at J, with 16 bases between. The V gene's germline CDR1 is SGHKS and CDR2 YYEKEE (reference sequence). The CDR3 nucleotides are TGTGCCAGCAGCCAACCTGGACAGACAAACGAGCAGTACTTC. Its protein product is CASSQPGQTNEQYF.

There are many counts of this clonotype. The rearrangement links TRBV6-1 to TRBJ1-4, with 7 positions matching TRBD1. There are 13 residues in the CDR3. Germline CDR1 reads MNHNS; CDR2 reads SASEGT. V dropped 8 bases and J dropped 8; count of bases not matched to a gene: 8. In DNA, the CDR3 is TGTGCCAGCTACCGACAGGGACTCGAAAAACTGTTTTTT. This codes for CASYRQGLEKLFF.

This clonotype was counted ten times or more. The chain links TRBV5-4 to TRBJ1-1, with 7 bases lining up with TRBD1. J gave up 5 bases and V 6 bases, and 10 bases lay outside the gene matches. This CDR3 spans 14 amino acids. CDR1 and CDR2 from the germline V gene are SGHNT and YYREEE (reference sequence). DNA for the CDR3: TGTGCCAGCAACCAACAGGGGAGGCGGACTGAAGCTTTCTTT. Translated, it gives CASNQQGRRTEAFF.

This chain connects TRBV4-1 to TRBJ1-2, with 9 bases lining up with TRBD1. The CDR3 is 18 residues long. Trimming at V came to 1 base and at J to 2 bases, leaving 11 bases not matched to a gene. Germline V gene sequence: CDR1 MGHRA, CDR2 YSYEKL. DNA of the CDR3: TGCGCCAGCAGCCAAGTTGGGGACAGGGTATTTTTCAACTATGGCTACACCTTC. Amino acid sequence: CASSQVGDRVFFNYGYTF.

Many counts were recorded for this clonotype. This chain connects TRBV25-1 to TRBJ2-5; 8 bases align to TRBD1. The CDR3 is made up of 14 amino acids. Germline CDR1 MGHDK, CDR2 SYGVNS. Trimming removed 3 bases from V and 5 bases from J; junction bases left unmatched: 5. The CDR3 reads CASSETGEWETQYF. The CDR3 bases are TGTGCCAGCAGTGAGACAGGGGAGTGGGAGACCCAGTACTTC. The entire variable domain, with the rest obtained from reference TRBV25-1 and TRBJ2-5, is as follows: EADIYQTPRYLVIGTGKKITLECSQTMGHDKMYWYQQDPGMELHLIHYSYGVNSTEKGDLSSESTVSRIRTEHFPLTLESARPSHTSQYLCASSETGEWETQYFGPGTRLLVL.

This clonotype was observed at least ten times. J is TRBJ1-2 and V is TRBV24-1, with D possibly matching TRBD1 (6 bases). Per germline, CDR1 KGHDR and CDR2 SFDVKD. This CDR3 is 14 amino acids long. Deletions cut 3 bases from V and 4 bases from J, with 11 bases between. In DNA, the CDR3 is TGTGCCACCAGTGATCAGGGGAGAGGCTATGGCTACACCTTC. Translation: CATSDQGRGYGYTF.

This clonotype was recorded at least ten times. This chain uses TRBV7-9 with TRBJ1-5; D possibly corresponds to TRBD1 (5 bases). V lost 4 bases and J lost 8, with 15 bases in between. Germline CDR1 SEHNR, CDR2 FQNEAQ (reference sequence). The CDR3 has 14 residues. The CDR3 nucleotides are TGTGCCAGCAGCTCGGACACCAGTACCGAGCCCCAGCATTTT. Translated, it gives CASSSDTSTEPQHF.

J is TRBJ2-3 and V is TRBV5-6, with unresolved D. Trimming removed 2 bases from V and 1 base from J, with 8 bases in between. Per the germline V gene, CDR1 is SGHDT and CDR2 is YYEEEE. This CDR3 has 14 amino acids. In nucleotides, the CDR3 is TGTGCCAGCAGCTTAATCGAGCGCACAGATACGCAGTATTTT. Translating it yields CASSLIERTDTQYF.

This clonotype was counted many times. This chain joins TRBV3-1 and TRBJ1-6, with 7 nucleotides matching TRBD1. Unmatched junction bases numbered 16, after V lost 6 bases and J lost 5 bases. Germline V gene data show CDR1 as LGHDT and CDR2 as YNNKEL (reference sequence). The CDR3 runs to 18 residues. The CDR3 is CASRPFAQTGTDNSPLHF. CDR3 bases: TGTGCCAGCAGACCCTTCGCCCAAACCGGGACAGATAATTCACCCCTCCACTTT. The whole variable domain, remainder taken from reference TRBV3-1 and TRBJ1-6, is DTAVSQTPKYLVTQMGNDKSIKCEQNLGHDTMYWYKQDSKKFLKIMFSYNNKELIINETVPNRFSPKSPDKAHLNLHINSLELGDSAVYFCASRPFAQTGTDNSPLHFGNGTRLTVT.

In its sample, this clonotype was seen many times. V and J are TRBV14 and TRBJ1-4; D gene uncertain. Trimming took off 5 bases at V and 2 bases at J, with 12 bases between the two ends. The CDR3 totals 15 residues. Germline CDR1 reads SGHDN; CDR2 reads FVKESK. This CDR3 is CASSARTATNEKLFF. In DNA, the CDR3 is TGTGCCAGCAGCGCCCGGACGGCCACTAATGAAAAACTGTTTTTT.

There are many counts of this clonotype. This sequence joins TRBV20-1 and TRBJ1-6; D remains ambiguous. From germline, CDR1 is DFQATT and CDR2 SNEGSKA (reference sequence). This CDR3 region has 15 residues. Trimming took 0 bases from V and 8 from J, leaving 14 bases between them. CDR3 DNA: TGCAGTGCTAGAGATGTTACGGACTCCTATTCACCCCTCCACTTT. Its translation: CSARDVTDSYSPLHF.

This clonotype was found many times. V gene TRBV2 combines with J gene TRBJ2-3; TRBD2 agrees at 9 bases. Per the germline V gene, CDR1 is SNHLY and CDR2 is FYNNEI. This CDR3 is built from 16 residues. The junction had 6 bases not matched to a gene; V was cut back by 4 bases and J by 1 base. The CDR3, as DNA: TGTGCCAGCAGTGCCCTCCAGCGGGGGGGCACAGATACGCAGTATTTT. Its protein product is CASSALQRGGTDTQYF.

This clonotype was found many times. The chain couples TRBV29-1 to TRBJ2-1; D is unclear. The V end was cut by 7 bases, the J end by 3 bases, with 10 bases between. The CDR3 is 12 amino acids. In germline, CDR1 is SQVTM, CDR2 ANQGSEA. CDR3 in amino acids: CSGGLGYNEQFF. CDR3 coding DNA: TGCAGCGGGGGTCTGGGCTACAATGAGCAGTTCTTC.

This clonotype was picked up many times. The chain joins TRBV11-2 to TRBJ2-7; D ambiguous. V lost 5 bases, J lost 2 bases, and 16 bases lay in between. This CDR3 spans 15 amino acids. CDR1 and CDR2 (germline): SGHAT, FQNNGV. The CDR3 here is CASSLPVDAAYEQYF. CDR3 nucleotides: TGTGCCAGCAGCCTCCCCGTTGATGCAGCCTACGAGCAGTACTTC.

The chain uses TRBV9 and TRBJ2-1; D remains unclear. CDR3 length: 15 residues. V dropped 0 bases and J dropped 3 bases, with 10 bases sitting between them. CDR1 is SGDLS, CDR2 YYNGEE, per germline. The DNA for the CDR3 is TGTGCCAGCAGCGTAGTGGCCCGGAACTACAATGAGCAGTTCTTC. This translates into CASSVVARNYNEQFF.

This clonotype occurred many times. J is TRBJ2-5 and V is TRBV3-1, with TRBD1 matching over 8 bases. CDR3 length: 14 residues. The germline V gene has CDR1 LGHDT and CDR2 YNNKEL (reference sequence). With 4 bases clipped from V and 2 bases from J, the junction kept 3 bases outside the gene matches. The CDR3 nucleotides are TGTGCCAGCAGCCCGCGGACAGGGCAAGAGACCCAGTACTTC. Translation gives CASSPRTGQETQYF.

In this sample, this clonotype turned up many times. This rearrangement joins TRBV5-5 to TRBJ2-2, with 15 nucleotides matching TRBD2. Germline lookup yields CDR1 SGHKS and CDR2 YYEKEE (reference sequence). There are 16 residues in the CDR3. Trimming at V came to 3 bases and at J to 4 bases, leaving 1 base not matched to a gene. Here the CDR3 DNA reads TGTGCCAGCAGCTCGGGACTAGCGGGGGGCACCGGGGAGCTGTTTTTT. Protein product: CASSSGLAGGTGELFF.

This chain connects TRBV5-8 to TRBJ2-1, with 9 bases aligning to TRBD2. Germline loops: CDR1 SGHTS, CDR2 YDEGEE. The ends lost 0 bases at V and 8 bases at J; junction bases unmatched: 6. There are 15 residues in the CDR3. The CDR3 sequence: CASSLGVAGVYEQFF. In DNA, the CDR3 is TGTGCCAGCAGCTTGGGAGTAGCGGGGGTTTATGAGCAGTTCTTC. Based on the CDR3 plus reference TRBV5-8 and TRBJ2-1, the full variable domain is EAGVTQSPTHLIKTRGQQATLRCSPISGHTSVYWYQQALGLGLQFLLWYDEGEERNRGNFPPRFSGRQFPNYSSELNVNALELEDSALYLCASSLGVAGVYEQFFGPGTRLTVL.

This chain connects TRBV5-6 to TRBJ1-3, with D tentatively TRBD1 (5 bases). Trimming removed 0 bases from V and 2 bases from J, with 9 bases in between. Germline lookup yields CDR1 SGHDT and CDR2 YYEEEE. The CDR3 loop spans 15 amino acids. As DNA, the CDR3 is TGTGCCAGCAGCTTGGCCCTAGGGGCTGGAAACACCATATATTTT. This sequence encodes CASSLALGAGNTIYF.

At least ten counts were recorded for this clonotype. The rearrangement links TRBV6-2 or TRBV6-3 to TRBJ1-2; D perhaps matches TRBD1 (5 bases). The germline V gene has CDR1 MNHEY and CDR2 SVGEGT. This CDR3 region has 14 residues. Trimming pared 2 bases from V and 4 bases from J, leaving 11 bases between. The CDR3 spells CASSYLRVGYGYTF. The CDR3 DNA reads TGTGCCAGCAGTTACCTCAGGGTGGGCTATGGCTACACCTTC.

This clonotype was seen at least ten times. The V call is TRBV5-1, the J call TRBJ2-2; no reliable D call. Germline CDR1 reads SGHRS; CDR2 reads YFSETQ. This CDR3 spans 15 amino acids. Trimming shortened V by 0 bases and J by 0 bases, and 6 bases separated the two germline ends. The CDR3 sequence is CASSLGAANTGELFF. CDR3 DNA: TGCGCCAGCAGCTTGGGCGCGGCGAACACCGGGGAGCTGTTTTTT.

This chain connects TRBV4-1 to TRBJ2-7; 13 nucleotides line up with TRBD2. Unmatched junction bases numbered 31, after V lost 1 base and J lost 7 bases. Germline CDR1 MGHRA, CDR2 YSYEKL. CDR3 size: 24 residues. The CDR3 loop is CASSQAGLSSPRKGLAGHPWEQYF. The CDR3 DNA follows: TGCGCCAGCAGCCAAGCGGGTCTCTCCTCTCCTAGGAAGGGACTAGCGGGACACCCCTGGGAGCAGTACTTC.

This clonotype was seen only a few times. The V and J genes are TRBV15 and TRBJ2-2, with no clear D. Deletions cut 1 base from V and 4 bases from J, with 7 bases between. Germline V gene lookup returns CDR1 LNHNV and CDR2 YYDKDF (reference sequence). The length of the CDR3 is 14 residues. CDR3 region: CATSRAPSTGELFF. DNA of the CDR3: TGTGCCACCAGCAGAGCCCCATCCACCGGGGAGCTGTTTTTT. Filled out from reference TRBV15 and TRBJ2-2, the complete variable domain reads DAMVIQNPRYQVTQFGKPVTLSCSQTLNHNVMYWYQQKSSQAPKLLFHYYDKDFNNEADTPDNFQSRRPNTSFCFLDIRSPGLGDTAMYLCATSRAPSTGELFFGEGSRLTVL.

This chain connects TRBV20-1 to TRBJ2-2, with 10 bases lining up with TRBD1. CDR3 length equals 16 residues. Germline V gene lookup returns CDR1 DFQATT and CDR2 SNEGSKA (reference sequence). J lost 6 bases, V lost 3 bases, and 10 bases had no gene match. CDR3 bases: TGCAGTGCTAGTCGCCGGACAGGGGGACGCGCCGGGGAGCTGTTTTTT. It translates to CSASRRTGGRAGELFF.

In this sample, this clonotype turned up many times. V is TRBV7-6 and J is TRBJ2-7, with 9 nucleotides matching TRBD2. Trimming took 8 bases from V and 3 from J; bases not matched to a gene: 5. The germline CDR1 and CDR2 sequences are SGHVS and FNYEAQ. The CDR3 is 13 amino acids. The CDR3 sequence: CASAPTSGYEQYF. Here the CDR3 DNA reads TGTGCCAGCGCCCCGACTAGCGGCTACGAGCAGTACTTC.

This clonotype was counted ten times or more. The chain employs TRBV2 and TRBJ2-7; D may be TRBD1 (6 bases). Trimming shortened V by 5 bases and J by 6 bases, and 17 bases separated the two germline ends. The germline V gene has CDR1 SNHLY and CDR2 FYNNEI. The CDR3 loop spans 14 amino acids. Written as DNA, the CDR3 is TGTGCCAGCAGTCCCTGGACAGCGGTGGTCGAGCAGTACTTC. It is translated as CASSPWTAVVEQYF.

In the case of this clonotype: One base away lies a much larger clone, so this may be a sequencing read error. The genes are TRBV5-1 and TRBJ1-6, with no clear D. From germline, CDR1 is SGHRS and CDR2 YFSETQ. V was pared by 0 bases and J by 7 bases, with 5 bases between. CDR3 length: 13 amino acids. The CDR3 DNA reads TGCGCCAGCAGCTTGGAAGGGAATTCACCCCTCCACTTT. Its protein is CASSLEGNSPLHF.